This T cell receptor (beta chain) was captured in a study of blood T cell repertoires in COVID-19. Study information: Samples representing acute and convalescent COVID-19 were sourced from the United States, Italy and Spain. PBMCs, B-cell-depleted T cells, or T cells were the source of the cDNA or gDNA that made up the material.

Source study methods: From reference gene primer amplification, estimates of nucleated cell counts were derived. Produced via immunoSEQ multiplex PCR; TCRdb's table is partial and in-frame only. V, J and clone size reflect that table, while D and trimming were determined from the DNA. This table has 250,000 to 350,000 clones, around 82% appearing once. The CDR3 totals 15 residues. The germline CDR1 and CDR2 sequences are ENHRY and SYGVKD. The V end was cut by 0 bases, the J end by 0 bases, with 7 bases between. The Seattle patients joined while their infection was active and were tracked longitudinally afterward.

This chain joins TRBV10-3 and TRBJ2-3; D gene unclear. The receptor comes from a person between 65 and 80 years old with COVID-19, enrolled during active disease. The sequenced sample was peripheral blood. Written as DNA, the CDR3 is TGTGCCATCAGTGAGTCGGTAGATAGCACAGATACGCAGTATTTT. Its translation: CAISESVDSTDTQYF.